These 25 T cell receptor beta chains share one sample of origin, sequenced in a study of blood T cells in healthy people across ages. Sample-barcoded 5' priming and a J-beta primer mix drove a second PCR of about 6 to 12 cycles. MiXCR, run by TCRdb on the 5' RACE reads, gives a single entry per CDR3 protein. The data show about 1,800,000 distinct CDR3 sequences, under 30% seen once. Source material: blood. The receptors shown here come from a woman aged 30 to 39 in good health.

The chain combines TRBV3-1 with TRBJ2-5, with D unclear. Germline assignment: CDR1 LGHDT and CDR2 YNNKEL (reference sequence). This CDR3 spans 14 amino acids. Trimming removed 1 base at V and 4 bases at J, with 10 bases between. The CDR3 sequence: CASSQGSALETQYF. CDR3 DNA sequence: TGTGCCAGCAGCCAAGGGTCAGCCCTAGAGACCCAGTACTTC.

This clonotype was counted a few times. The DNA for the CDR3 is TGTGCCAGCAGATCCCGGGGCGGCGGAAACACCATATATTTT. Its translation: CASRSRGGGNTIYF. This chain connects TRBV28 to TRBJ1-3; TRBD1 might be the D (5 bases). The V gene's germline CDR1 is MDHEN and CDR2 SYDVKM. V dropped 6 bases and J dropped 4 bases, with 13 bases sitting between them. The CDR3 consists of 14 residues.

In this sample, this clonotype turned up once. Germline and junction disagree at one end, which may indicate a read error. V gene TRBV7-2 combines with J gene TRBJ2-7; D is unresolved. Germline loops: CDR1 SGHTA, CDR2 FQGNSA. The CDR3 runs 12 residues. This CDR3 is CAGSSSSYEQYF. CDR3 coding DNA: TGTGCCGGCAGCTCCAGCTCCTACGAGCAGTACTTC.

The sample holds a few counts of this clonotype. The rearrangement joins TRBV19 to TRBJ2-4, with no clear D. V was trimmed by 4 bases and J by 0 bases, leaving 10 bases between them. Germline V gives CDR1 LNHDA, CDR2 SQIVND (reference sequence). CDR3 length: 15 residues. The CDR3 loop reads CASSSPRLAKNIQYF. For the CDR3, the DNA is TGTGCCAGTAGTAGCCCCCGACTAGCCAAAAACATTCAGTACTTC.

The V gene is TRBV5-1, the J gene TRBJ2-7; TRBD1 aligns across 7 bases. This CDR3 comprises 16 residues. V was clipped by 2 bases and J by 3 bases; unmatched bases: 11. The germline CDR1 and CDR2 sequences are SGHRS and YFSETQ. This CDR3 reads CASSFLSGTAVYEQYF. For the CDR3, the DNA is TGCGCCAGCAGCTTTTTATCCGGGACAGCCGTCTACGAGCAGTACTTC.

This clonotype was recorded once. The V call is TRBV5-5, the J call TRBJ2-1; D unresolved. The CDR3 is made up of 17 amino acids. The V end was cut by 1 base, the J end by 3 bases, with 17 bases between. From germline, CDR1 is SGHKS and CDR2 YYEKEE (reference sequence). DNA of the CDR3: TGTGCCAGCAGCTTGCCAGTGTCGACGGTCGGCTACAATGAGCAGTTCTTC. Translating gives CASSLPVSTVGYNEQFF.

This clonotype was seen a few times. V is TRBV6-2 or TRBV6-3 and J is TRBJ2-5; 8 bases agree with TRBD1. Germline-derived CDR1 and CDR2 are MNHEY and SVGEGT. With V trimmed by 5 bases and J by 3 bases, 5 bases remained unmatched. The CDR3 consists of 14 residues. The CDR3 reads CASSHLTGEETQYF. In DNA form, the CDR3 reads TGTGCCAGCAGTCACTTGACAGGGGAAGAGACCCAGTACTTC.

In this sample, this clonotype turned up a few times. The rearrangement uses TRBV20-1 and TRBJ2-3; 9 bases agree with TRBD2. This CDR3 contains 15 residues. Germline CDR1 and CDR2: DFQATT and SNEGSKA (reference sequence). V was pared by 2 bases and J by 4 bases, with 7 bases of the junction left unmatched. CDR3: CSARQSGGKPDTQYF. The CDR3 bases are TGCAGTGCTAGACAAAGCGGGGGGAAGCCAGATACGCAGTATTTT.

This clonotype occurred a few times. V usage is TRBV7-8 and J usage is TRBJ1-2; D gene ambiguous. The germline V gene encodes CDR1 SGHVS and CDR2 FQNEAQ. Trimming left V 4 bases short and J 0 bases short, with 33 bases between. The CDR3 loop spans 22 amino acids. The CDR3 DNA sequence: TGTGCCAGCAGCTATCACCCTGCGACGATGGGGAAGTCGGCAGATTCTAACTATGGCTACACCTTC. Protein sequence: CASSYHPATMGKSADSNYGYTF.

This clonotype was detected only a few times. The J gene is TRBJ2-3, the V gene TRBV20-1; TRBD2 matches 11 bases. The CDR3 covers 14 residues. Trimming removed 4 bases from V and 9 bases from J; junction bases left unmatched: 9. CDR1 is DFQATT and CDR2 is SNEGSKA in the germline V gene (reference sequence). The CDR3 nucleotides are TGCAGTGCTAAGGCCCTAGCGGGAGGCCGGACGCAGTATTTT. Encoded protein: CSAKALAGGRTQYF.

In regard to this clonotype: One junction end disagrees with the germline gene, perhaps due to a read error. This chain uses TRBV29-1 with TRBJ2-7; D tentatively fits TRBD1 or TRBD2 (5 bases each). The CDR3 has 12 amino acids. Germline V lookup: CDR1 SQVTM, CDR2 ANQGSEA. Here the CDR3 reads CSVDGGYYELYF. The CDR3 coding sequence is TGCAGCGTTGATGGGGGTTACTACGAGCTGTACTTC.

This clonotype was counted only a few times. Written as DNA, the CDR3 is TGCAGTGCTAGGACAGGGAGGAACGAGCAGTACTTC. It codes for CSARTGRNEQYF. The chain employs TRBV20-1 and TRBJ2-5; the D gene is possibly TRBD1 (7 bases). Judging by the DNA end, TRBJ2-7 fits better; the J call may be wrong. Looked up from germline, CDR1 is DFQATT and CDR2 is SNEGSKA (reference sequence). The CDR3 is 12 amino acids.

This clonotype has just one count. One junction end disagrees with the germline gene, perhaps due to a read error. The rearrangement links TRBV9 to TRBJ1-1; D remains unclear. The CDR3 totals 14 residues. Germline lookup yields CDR1 SGDLS and CDR2 YYNGEE. CDR3 DNA sequence: TGTGTCAGCAGCGTAGCTACTTGGGCCTCAGAGGCTTTCTTT. This translates into CVSSVATWASEAFF.

The rearrangement links TRBV10-3 to TRBJ2-5; 9 bases are shared with TRBD1. The CDR3 is 12 amino acids. Germline V gives CDR1 ENHRY, CDR2 SYGVKD. J lost 11 bases, V lost 7 bases, and 8 bases had no gene match. The DNA of the CDR3 is TGTGCCATCAAGACAGGGGGGAATGAGCAGTACTTC. Translation: CAIKTGGNEQYF.

The V gene is TRBV12-3 or TRBV12-4, the J gene TRBJ2-3; 7 positions agree with TRBD2. Trimming took 8 bases from V and 4 from J; bases not matched to a gene: 15. The CDR3 consists of 16 residues. The DNA for the CDR3 is TGTGCCAGCGTGCCTCCCGGACTAGTGCTGGCAGATACGCAGTATTTT. It translates to CASVPPGLVLADTQYF.

The chain carries TRBV30 and TRBJ1-4; no firm D call. This CDR3 is built from 12 residues. Germline V lookup: CDR1 GTSNPN, CDR2 SVGIG (reference sequence). V lost 4 bases and J lost 10, with 13 bases in between. For the CDR3, the DNA is TGTGCCTGGACCGTACAGCCGGGAAAACTGTTTTTT. Residues: CAWTVQPGKLFF.

The chain is built from TRBV6-1 and TRBJ2-2, with 8 bases fitting TRBD2. This CDR3 has 14 amino acids. J was trimmed by 6 bases and V by 6 bases; bases with no gene match: 6. Germline assignment: CDR1 MNHNS and CDR2 SASEGT. CDR3 coding DNA: TGTGCCAGCAGGCCGGGACTAGAAGCCGGGGAGCTGTTTTTT. Translation: CASRPGLEAGELFF.

The rearrangement links TRBV2 to TRBJ2-1, with 11 nucleotides matching TRBD2. The CDR3 runs 15 residues. The junction had 4 bases not matched to a gene; V was cut back by 6 bases and J by 3 bases. The germline V gene encodes CDR1 SNHLY and CDR2 FYNNEI. The CDR3 DNA reads TGTGCCAGCAGAGTACTAGCGGGAGTCTACAATGAGCAGTTCTTC. Translation gives CASRVLAGVYNEQFF.

The chain links TRBV4-1 to TRBJ2-1; D not certain. This CDR3 region has 12 residues. The V end was cut by 3 bases, the J end by 8 bases, with 8 bases between. CDR1 and CDR2 (germline): MGHRA, YSYEKL. The CDR3 region has the DNA TGCGCCAGCAGCCATATTTTCGATGAGCAGTTCTTC. Translated, it gives CASSHIFDEQFF.

This clonotype was detected only a few times. J is TRBJ1-1 and V is TRBV2, with D hard to call. With 4 bases removed from V and 1 base from J, the gap between germline ends came to 13 bases. CDR1 is SNHLY, CDR2 FYNNEI, per germline. The CDR3 sequence is 15 residues long. The CDR3 DNA sequence: TGTGCCAGCAGTGCTGAGGGTCTCGGGAACACTGAAGCTTTCTTT. Translating it yields CASSAEGLGNTEAFF.

This clonotype turned up a few times. The V and J genes are TRBV29-1 and TRBJ2-5; D remains ambiguous. The CDR3 has 12 amino acids. The germline V gene has CDR1 SQVTM and CDR2 ANQGSEA. The V end lost 1 base, the J end lost 7 bases, and 10 bases lay between the germline ends. The CDR3 coding sequence is TGCAGCGTTGAAGGGGCGACGGGGACCCAGTACTTC. This codes for CSVEGATGTQYF.

This clonotype was recorded a few times. The chain joins TRBV20-1 to TRBJ2-7; a possible D gene is TRBD1 (6 bases). The CDR3 extends over 11 amino acids. The germline V gene has CDR1 DFQATT and CDR2 SNEGSKA (reference sequence). CDR3 sequence (DNA): TGCAGGGCAAAACAGGGAAGCGAGCAGTACTTC. This sequence encodes CRAKQGSEQYF.

This clonotype has just a few counts. The CDR3 sequence: CASKAGVDSPLHF. The CDR3 bases are TGTGCCAGTAAGGCAGGGGTCGATTCACCCCTCCACTTT. The chain is built from TRBV7-9 and TRBJ1-6, with D perhaps matching TRBD1 (6 bases). CDR3 length: 13 amino acids. CDR1 and CDR2 from the germline V gene are SEHNR and FQNEAQ (reference sequence). Trimming removed 9 bases from V and 8 bases from J, with 14 bases in between. The full variable domain, in which reference TRBV7-9 and TRBJ1-6 provide the parts outside the CDR3, is DTGVSQNPRHKITKRGQNVTFRCDPISEHNRLYWYRQTLGQGPEFLTYFQNEAQLEKSRLLSDRFSAERPKGSFSTLEIQRTEQGDSAMYLCASKAGVDSPLHFGNGTRLTVT.

This clonotype was observed a handful of times. The chain links TRBV9 to TRBJ2-4, with 7 nucleotides matching TRBD2. Looked up from germline, CDR1 is SGDLS and CDR2 is YYNGEE. This CDR3 has 16 residues. The J segment lost 1 base and the V segment lost 3 bases, leaving 7 bases of the junction unmatched. CDR3 sequence (DNA): TGTGCCAGCAGCGCCGCGATTAGCGGGGCCAAAAACATTCAGTACTTC. It codes for CASSAAISGAKNIQYF.

Details on this clonotype: A read error may produce the germline difference seen at one junction end. CDR3 nucleotides: TGCGCCGGCAGCCAAGATGGCAGGGGAAATCAGCCCCAGCATTTT. Translating gives CAGSQDGRGNQPQHF. The gene calls are TRBV4-1 and TRBJ1-5, with D maybe TRBD1 (6 bases). CDR3 length equals 15 residues. Per germline, CDR1 MGHRA and CDR2 YSYEKL.